This T cell receptor (beta chain) originates from a study of blood T cell repertoires in COVID-19. Across the whole study: From the United States, Italy and Spain came samples of acute and convalescent COVID-19. The analysed material was cDNA or gDNA that came from T cells, B-cell-depleted T cells, or PBMCs.

V lost 3 bases and J 4 bases, leaving 19 bases between the germline ends. The CDR3 length is 15 residues. The germline CDR1 and CDR2 sequences are DFQATT and SNEGSKA (reference sequence). Assay: immunoSEQ multiplex PCR; the TCRdb copy retains only in-frame clones and omits some. The repertoire holds 65,000 to 85,000 clones, with 89% as singletons. This TCR came from a man aged 45-65 years with active COVID-19. The J gene is TRBJ2-7, the V gene TRBV20-1; maybe TRBD1 (5 bases). Sequencing used peripheral blood. DNA of the CDR3: TGCAGTGCTAGTTACTCCGGACACAAGCAGTACGAGCAGTACTTC. Translation gives CSASYSGHKQYEQYF.